This T cell receptor beta chain was documented in a study of shared clonotypes between healthy human individuals. Trimming cost V 3 bases and J 2 bases; bases outside gene matches: 2. This CDR3 comprises 14 residues. Germline CDR1 is KGHSH and CDR2 is LQKENI. This clone was seen a single time. All the donors were Caucasian adults who lived in Nashville, Tennessee. The assay was immunoSEQ multiplex PCR, and TCRdb's table has in-frame clones only and misses some. The table includes some 2.4 million clones, 80% to 95% detected once. The V call is TRBV18, the J call TRBJ1-1; TRBD1 aligns across 8 bases. The material sequenced was naive CD4+ T cells from PBMCs. The subset denotes: CD45RA+ positively selected. This receptor was obtained from a young man in good health. Some clones in this sample may be carry-over from other donors' samples. The CDR3 loop is CASSPGQENTEAFF. In nucleotides, the CDR3 is TGTGCCAGCTCACCGGGACAGGAAAACACTGAAGCTTTCTTT. The full variable domain, with the rest looked up from reference TRBV18 and TRBJ1-1, is NAGVMQNPRHLVRRRGQEARLRCSPMKGHSHVYWYRQLPEEGLKFMVYLQKENIIDESGMPKERFSAEFPKEGPSILRIQQVVRGDSAAYFCASSPGQENTEAFFGQGTRLTVV.